This is a list of T cell receptor beta chains from one sample in a study of blood T cell repertoires in COVID-19. Using immunoSEQ multiplex PCR, the repertoire was profiled, and TCRdb retains in-frame clones only, with some absent. This sample carries 45,000 to 50,000 clones, 80% to 90% of them seen once, and the ten largest clones take 8%. The source material was peripheral blood. All receptors derive from a man in his fifties or sixties with acute or convalescent COVID-19. The CDR3 runs from the conserved cysteine through the conserved F or W. D genes are given only for firm matches. A clone size is listed for some rows: how often the clone was seen (once, few, many), or a class if it is expanded.

V: TRBV19
D: TRBD2
size: -
J: TRBJ2-1
DNA: TGTGCCAGTAGTATGGGTAGCGGGAGTATGAATGAGCAGTTCTTC
CDR3: CASSMGSGSMNEQFF

V: TRBV9
D: -
size: -
J: TRBJ1-1
DNA: TGTGCCAGCAGCGTAGGGGCAGGGGCTATGAACACTGAAGCTTTCTTT
CDR3: CASSVGAGAMNTEAFF

V: TRBV28
D: -
size: -
J: TRBJ1-2
DNA: TGTGCCAGCAGTTTACTTGTAGGGGATGGCTACACCTTC
CDR3: CASSLLVGDGYTF

V: TRBV4-2
D: -
size: -
J: TRBJ2-6
DNA: TGTGCCAGCAGCCAAGATGACACCCGCTCTGGGGCCAACGTCCTGACTTTC
CDR3: CASSQDDTRSGANVLTF

V: TRBV7-8
D: TRBD2
size: -
J: TRBJ2-5
DNA: TGTGCCAGCAGCCCACCAATAGCGGGGGCGGGGGAGACCCAGTACTTC
CDR3: CASSPPIAGAGETQYF

V: TRBV7-2
D: -
size: -
J: TRBJ1-1
DNA: TGTGCCAGCAGCTTCGCGGGGCCGAACACTGAAGCTTTCTTT
CDR3: CASSFAGPNTEAFF

V: TRBV3-1/TRBV3-2
D: -
size: -
J: TRBJ1-2
DNA: TGTGCCAGCAGCCAAGTCGAACTTAAGCGGGGCTACACCTTC
CDR3: CASSQVELKRGYTF

V: TRBV11-2
D: TRBD1
size: -
J: TRBJ1-2
DNA: TGTGCCAGCAGCTTTGGTACAGGGGTATGGTATGGCTACACCTTC
CDR3: CASSFGTGVWYGYTF

V: TRBV5-1
D: -
size: -
J: TRBJ1-1
DNA: TGCGCCAGCAGTTGGACATCGCCGAACACTGAAGCTTTCTTT
CDR3: CASSWTSPNTEAFF

V: TRBV18
D: TRBD1
size: -
J: TRBJ2-7
DNA: TGTGCCAGCTCATCGGGGACAGGGTCCTACGAGCAGTACTTC
CDR3: CASSSGTGSYEQYF

V: TRBV4-1
D: -
size: -
J: TRBJ2-7
DNA: TGCGCCAGCAGCCAAGTGGATAGCGACGACGAGCAGTACTTC
CDR3: CASSQVDSDDEQYF

V: TRBV15
D: -
size: -
J: TRBJ2-7
DNA: TGTGCCACCAGCAGTGGACAGCCCTACGAGCAGTACTTC
CDR3: CATSSGQPYEQYF

V: TRBV15
D: -
size: once
J: TRBJ2-1
DNA: TGTGCCACCAGCAGAGATTACACCAATGAGCAGTTCTTC
CDR3: CATSRDYTNEQFF